The text below deals with one T cell receptor beta chain. This clone occurred once. Its antigen is not yet known. No base-level quality is on record; no much larger clone is a single base apart. This sample was taken from a study of blood T cell repertoires in COVID-19 (dated by TCRdb to the early 2020s). The study in broad terms: The collaborator samples originated in the United States, Italy and Spain and spanned the acute and convalescent phases of COVID-19. Where HLA class I and class II types were available, the types were taken from metadata supplied by the sample provider, not from assay-based typing. The samples were drawn from the first 160 participants of the ongoing ImmuneRACE study and from under 1,500 subjects provided by 6 global collaborators. Deeply sampled blood TCRbeta repertoires from subjects exposed to, actively infected with, or recovered from COVID-19 were included in the dataset. The prospective study material was composed of cDNA or gDNA derived from T cells, B-cell-depleted T cells, or PBMCs. Nearly every sample came with metadata listing a de-identified subject ID, COVID-19 status, age in years and sex. A freely available public database, intended as a resource for researchers studying the immune response to SARS-CoV-2, is where the repertoires were released.

TCRbeta CDR3 regions were amplified from genomic DNA using the immunoSEQ Assay, a bias-controlled multiplex PCR. For the original study's pipeline: Nucleated cell counts per sample were estimated from amplification of reference gene primers within the assay. To quantify the absolute abundance of each unique TCRbeta CDR3 rearrangement, sequence reads were collapsed and filtered. For each sample, productive Simpson clonality was calculated as the square root of Simpson's diversity index over productive rearrangements. Entries here come from immuneACCESS through TCRdb and include only in-frame sequences with V and J called. Some clones fail to appear in such tables; in the studies checked, an unresolved V gene covers under half of the shortfall, and the cause of the remainder is unknown. V and J calls and clone size follow that table, whereas D and trimming were derived from the DNA. This sample comprises 98,000 or so clones, roughly 91% of them detected only once. The ten largest make up more than 4.5% of the sample.

Reading the germline V gene (reference sequence) gives CDR1 SEHNR and CDR2 FQNEAQ. Its CDR3 holds 13 amino acids, cysteine through phenylalanine. The retained sequence is limited to the CDR3, 39 bases, with the frame set at the first base. Cut back by 8 bases and 1 base, the V and J ends lie 10 bases apart. Whole blood was collected in K2EDTA tubes by collaborating institutions according to the institutions' own protocols. Collaborator samples were shipped for TCRbeta analysis as frozen whole blood, isolated PBMCs, or DNA extracted from either sample type. Here is what the overall study found, with its caveats: The quantity of clinical and demographic metadata differed by source and by participant and was supplied without curation.

The sequence is built from TRBV7-9 and TRBJ2-3; too little of a D gene remains to name it. The sequenced sample consisted of peripheral blood. This TCR was recovered from a human donor in a cohort sampled during active COVID-19. The CDR3 in this case is CASSGGGTDTQYF. The nucleotide sequence is given as TGTGCCAGCTCTGGCGGAGGCACAGATACGCAGTATTTT.